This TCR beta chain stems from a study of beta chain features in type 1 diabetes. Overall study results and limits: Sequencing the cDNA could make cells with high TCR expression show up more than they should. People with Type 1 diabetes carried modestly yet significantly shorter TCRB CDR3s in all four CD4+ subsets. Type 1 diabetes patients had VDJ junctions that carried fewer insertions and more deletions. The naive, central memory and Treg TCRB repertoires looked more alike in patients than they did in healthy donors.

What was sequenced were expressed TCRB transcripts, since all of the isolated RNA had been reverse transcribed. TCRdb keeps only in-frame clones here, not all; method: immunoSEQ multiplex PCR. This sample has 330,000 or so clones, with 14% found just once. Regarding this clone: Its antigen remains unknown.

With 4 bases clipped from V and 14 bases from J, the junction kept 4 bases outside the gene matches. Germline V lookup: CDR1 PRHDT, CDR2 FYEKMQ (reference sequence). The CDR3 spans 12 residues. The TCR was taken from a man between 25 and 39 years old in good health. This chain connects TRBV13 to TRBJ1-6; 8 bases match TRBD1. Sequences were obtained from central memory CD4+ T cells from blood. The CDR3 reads CASSSGQGTLHF. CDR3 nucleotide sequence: TGTGCCAGCAGCTCTGGACAGGGCACCCTCCACTTT.